The T cell receptor beta chain described here comes from a study of vaccination effects on CD4 cells after COVID-19. On this clone: The antigen remains undetermined.

Germline V CDR1 and CDR2: MDHEN, SYDVKM. There are 18 residues in the CDR3. Unmatched junction bases numbered 7, after V lost 1 base and J lost 2 bases. With the ViraFEST assay, the study expanded antigen-specific CD4+ T cells using viral peptide pools, then sequenced them. Subsequent to about 10 days of culture, CD4+ T cells were isolated. Assay: immunoSEQ multiplex PCR; the TCRdb copy retains only in-frame clones and omits some. The sample consists of approximately 87,000 clones, roughly 72% of them appearing once. This specimen was CD4+ T cells from PBMCs cultured with HCoV-229E spike peptides, taken before COVID-19 vaccination. This sequence originates from a human donor who received a COVID-19 vaccine. The chain is built from TRBV28 and TRBJ2-4; 11 bases fit TRBD2. CDR3 DNA: TGTGCCAGCAGTTTATATAGCGGGGGGGCGTTTACCAAAAACATTCAGTACTTC. Translated: CASSLYSGGAFTKNIQYF.